What follows is one T cell receptor beta chain and its context. The data are from a study of blood T cell repertoires in COVID-19. Only in-frame clones appear in the TCRdb table, and some are missing; sequencing was by immunoSEQ multiplex PCR. The table shows some 60,000 clones, with approximately 84% occurring only once. Germline lookup yields CDR1 SNHLY and CDR2 FYNNEI. V dropped 8 bases and J dropped 5; count of bases not matched to a gene: 4. CDR3 length: 13 residues. The chain is built from TRBV2 and TRBJ1-5; 9 positions match TRBD1. The sequence derives from a man aged 80 or over with COVID-19, enrolled during active disease. Input material: peripheral blood. The CDR3 reads CASLGQGDQPQHF. The CDR3 nucleotides read TGTGCCAGCTTGGGACAGGGTGATCAGCCCCAGCATTTT.